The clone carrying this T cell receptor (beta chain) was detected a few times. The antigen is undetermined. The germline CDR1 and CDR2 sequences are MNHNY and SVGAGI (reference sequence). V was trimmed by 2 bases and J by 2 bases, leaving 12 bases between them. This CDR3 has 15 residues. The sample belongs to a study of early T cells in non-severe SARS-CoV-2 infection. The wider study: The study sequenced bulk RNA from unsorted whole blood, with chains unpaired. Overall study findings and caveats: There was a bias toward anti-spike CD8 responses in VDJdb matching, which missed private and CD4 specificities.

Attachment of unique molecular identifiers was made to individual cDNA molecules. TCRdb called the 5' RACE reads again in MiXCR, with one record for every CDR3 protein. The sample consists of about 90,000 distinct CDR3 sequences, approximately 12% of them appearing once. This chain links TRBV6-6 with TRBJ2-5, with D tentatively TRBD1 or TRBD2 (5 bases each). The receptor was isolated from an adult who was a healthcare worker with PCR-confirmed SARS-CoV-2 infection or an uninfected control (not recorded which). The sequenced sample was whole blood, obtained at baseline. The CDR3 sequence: CASSYVTGPQETQYF. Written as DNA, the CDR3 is TGTGCCAGCAGTTACGTAACGGGACCGCAAGAGACCCAGTACTTC.